These T cell receptor beta chains were read from a single sample in a study of T cells in Graves' hyperthyroidism and ophthalmopathy. TCRdb re-derived calls from the multiplex PCR reads in MiXCR, one entry per CDR3 protein. Of some 740,000 distinct CDR3 sequences in the sample, about 14% are singletons; the top ten hold 9.5% to 13%. Sequencing used blood. These TCRs come from a woman between 18 and 30 years old with Graves' hyperthyroidism. Both conserved end residues are part of each CDR3. A D gene is named only where the DNA matches it firmly. Clone size is not always given. Where it is, it says once, few, many or a class for expanded clones.

V gene: TRBV2
J gene: TRBJ2-4
CDR3 length: 17
clone size: many
D gene: -
CDR3 DNA: TGTGCCAGCAGTCCCCTCGGGGCGGACGTAGCCAAAAACATTCAGTACTTC
CDR3 protein: CASSPLGADVAKNIQYF

V gene: TRBV30
J gene: TRBJ2-1
CDR3 length: 12
clone size: many
D gene: TRBD1
CDR3 DNA: TGTGCCCGCACCGGGACAGGGAATTTCCAGTTCTTC
CDR3 protein: CARTGTGNFQFF

V gene: TRBV2
J gene: TRBJ2-7
CDR3 length: 16
clone size: few
D gene: TRBD1
CDR3 DNA: TGTGCCAGCAGTCCTCAAGGGGGCAGGGGACCCTACGAGCAGTACTTC
CDR3 protein: CASSPQGGRGPYEQYF

V gene: TRBV4-3
J gene: TRBJ2-7
CDR3 length: 16
clone size: -
D gene: TRBD2
CDR3 DNA: TGCGCCAGCAGCCAAGAATACGGGGGGTCGGTCTACGAGCAATACTTC
CDR3 protein: CASSQEYGGSVYEQYF

V gene: TRBV3-1
J gene: TRBJ2-5
CDR3 length: 11
clone size: many
D gene: -
CDR3 DNA: TGTGCCAGCAGCCATGGGGAGACCCAGTACTTC
CDR3 protein: CASSHGETQYF

V gene: TRBV19
J gene: TRBJ1-1
CDR3 length: 14
clone size: -
D gene: -
CDR3 DNA: TGTGCCAGTAGTCCCCCGGGGGGGGCCGCTGAAGCTTTCTTT
CDR3 protein: CASSPPGGAAEAFF

V gene: TRBV4-2
J gene: TRBJ2-7
CDR3 length: 15
clone size: -
D gene: TRBD2
CDR3 DNA: TGTGCCAGCAGCCGATGGACTAGCGGGAACTACGAGCAGTACTTC
CDR3 protein: CASSRWTSGNYEQYF

V gene: TRBV5-5
J gene: TRBJ2-3
CDR3 length: 14
clone size: many
D gene: TRBD1
CDR3 DNA: TGTGCCAGCAGCTTGCGGCAGGGGGCAGATACGCAGTATTTT
CDR3 protein: CASSLRQGADTQYF

V gene: TRBV7-9
J gene: TRBJ2-1
CDR3 length: 15
clone size: many
D gene: -
CDR3 DNA: TGTGCCAGCAGCTTACGGACTACTCCCTACAATGAGCAGTTCTTC
CDR3 protein: CASSLRTTPYNEQFF

V gene: TRBV28
J gene: TRBJ2-2
CDR3 length: 15
clone size: many
D gene: TRBD2
CDR3 DNA: TGTGCCAGCAGATCCCGGGGGGGCTACACCGGGGAGCTGTTTTTT
CDR3 protein: CASRSRGGYTGELFF

V gene: TRBV3-1
J gene: TRBJ1-5
CDR3 length: 14
clone size: many
D gene: -
CDR3 DNA: TGTGCCAGCAGCCAGGCGGTAAGCAATCAGCCCCAGCATTTT
CDR3 protein: CASSQAVSNQPQHF

V gene: TRBV27
J gene: TRBJ1-3
CDR3 length: 14
clone size: once
D gene: -
CDR3 DNA: TGTGCCAGCAGTACCGGGACAACTGGAAACACCATATATTTT
CDR3 protein: CASSTGTTGNTIYF

V gene: TRBV24-1
J gene: TRBJ2-7
CDR3 length: 15
clone size: -
D gene: -
CDR3 DNA: TGTGCCACCAGTGATTCCGGGACTCGCGGCTACGAGCAGTACTTC
CDR3 protein: CATSDSGTRGYEQYF

V gene: TRBV7-2
J gene: TRBJ2-2
CDR3 length: 15
clone size: many
D gene: TRBD2
CDR3 DNA: TGTGCCAGCAGCTGGGGACTAGCGGGATCCGGGGAGCTGTTTTTT
CDR3 protein: CASSWGLAGSGELFF

V gene: TRBV4-1
J gene: TRBJ2-7
CDR3 length: 16
clone size: few
D gene: TRBD2
CDR3 DNA: TGCGCCAGCAGCCTGTCTTTGACTAGCGGGACTTACGAGCAGTACTTC
CDR3 protein: CASSLSLTSGTYEQYF

V gene: TRBV7-2
J gene: TRBJ2-1
CDR3 length: 17
clone size: many
D gene: TRBD2
CDR3 DNA: TGTGCCAGCAGCCGCCATTGGGCGGGAGGGATAGGCGATGAGCAGTTCTTC
CDR3 protein: CASSRHWAGGIGDEQFF

V gene: TRBV18
J gene: TRBJ2-3
CDR3 length: 17
clone size: many
D gene: -
CDR3 DNA: TGTGCCAGCTCACCATTACTGTCTGGGGTAGCAGCAGATACGCAGTATTTT
CDR3 protein: CASSPLLSGVAADTQYF

V gene: TRBV5-8
J gene: TRBJ2-7
CDR3 length: 17
clone size: many
D gene: TRBD1
CDR3 DNA: TGTGCCAGCAGCGGGGACAGGGCCAGCGGGATATTCTACGAGCAGTACTTC
CDR3 protein: CASSGDRASGIFYEQYF

V gene: TRBV18
J gene: TRBJ2-7
CDR3 length: 14
clone size: many
D gene: -
CDR3 DNA: TGTGCCAGCTCAACGGGACCGAACAACTACGAGCAGTACTTC
CDR3 protein: CASSTGPNNYEQYF

V gene: TRBV19
J gene: TRBJ2-1
CDR3 length: 14
clone size: few
D gene: -
CDR3 DNA: TGTGCCAGTAGTATTGGGTACTCCTACAATGAGCAGTTCTTC
CDR3 protein: CASSIGYSYNEQFF

V gene: TRBV28
J gene: TRBJ2-5
CDR3 length: 14
clone size: many
D gene: TRBD2
CDR3 DNA: TGTGCCACAGTTTCGGCGGGAGGGTTGGAGACCCAGTACTTC
CDR3 protein: CATVSAGGLETQYF

V gene: TRBV28
J gene: TRBJ1-1
CDR3 length: 13
clone size: many
D gene: TRBD1
CDR3 DNA: TGTGCCAGCAGTTTACGGGACAGGGGAGGAGCTTTCTTT
CDR3 protein: CASSLRDRGGAFF

V gene: TRBV10-1
J gene: TRBJ2-7
CDR3 length: 12
clone size: -
D gene: TRBD2
CDR3 DNA: TGCGCCAGCAGTGGGGGGACTAGCCCGCAGTACTTC
CDR3 protein: CASSGGTSPQYF

V gene: TRBV15
J gene: TRBJ2-3
CDR3 length: 16
clone size: few
D gene: -
CDR3 DNA: TGTGCCACCAGCAGAGAGCGACTAGTTCCCACAGATACGCAGTATTTT
CDR3 protein: CATSRERLVPTDTQYF